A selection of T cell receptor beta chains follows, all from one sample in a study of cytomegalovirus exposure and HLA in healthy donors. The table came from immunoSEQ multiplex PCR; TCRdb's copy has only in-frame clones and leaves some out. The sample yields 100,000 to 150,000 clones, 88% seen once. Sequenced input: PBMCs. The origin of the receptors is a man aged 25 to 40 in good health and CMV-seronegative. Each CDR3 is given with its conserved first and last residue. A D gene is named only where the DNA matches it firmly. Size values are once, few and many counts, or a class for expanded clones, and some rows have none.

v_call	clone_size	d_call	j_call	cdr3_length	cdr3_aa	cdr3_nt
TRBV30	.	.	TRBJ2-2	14	CALEAPGGAGELFF	TGTGCCTTAGAGGCCCCTGGAGGGGCCGGGGAGCTGTTTTTT
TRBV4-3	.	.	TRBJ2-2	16	CASSQEPDGSSWELFF	TGCGCCAGCAGCCAAGAACCGGACGGGAGTTCGTGGGAGCTGTTTTTT
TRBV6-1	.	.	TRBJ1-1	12	CASMGAWTEAFF	TGTGCCAGCATGGGGGCTTGGACTGAAGCTTTCTTT
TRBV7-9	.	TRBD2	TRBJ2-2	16	CASSLRKRENTGELFF	TGTGCCAGCAGCTTAAGGAAGCGGGAGAACACCGGGGAGCTGTTTTTT
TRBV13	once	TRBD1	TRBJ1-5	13	CASSLDRDQPQHF	TGTGCCAGCAGCTTGGACAGGGATCAGCCCCAGCATTTT
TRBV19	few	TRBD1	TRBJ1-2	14	CASRQRQGRYGYTF	TGTGCCAGTAGACAAAGACAGGGTAGGTATGGCTACACCTTC
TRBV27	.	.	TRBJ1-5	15	CASSQSGGLNQPQHF	TGTGCCAGCAGTCAATCCGGGGGACTCAATCAGCCCCAGCATTTT
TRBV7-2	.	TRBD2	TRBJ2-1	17	CASSLSTSGSLLSEQFF	TGTGCCAGCAGCTTATCAACTAGCGGGTCCTTATTGTCGGAGCAGTTCTTC
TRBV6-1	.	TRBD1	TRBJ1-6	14	CASSEGTGNSPLHF	TGTGCCAGCAGTGAAGGGACAGGGAATTCACCCCTCCACTTT
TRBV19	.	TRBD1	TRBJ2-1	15	CASSMRDRGYNEQFF	TGTGCCAGTAGTATGCGAGACAGGGGGTACAATGAGCAGTTCTTC
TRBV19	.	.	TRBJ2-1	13	CASNRNSYNEQFF	TGTGCCAGTAACAGGAATAGTTACAATGAGCAGTTCTTC
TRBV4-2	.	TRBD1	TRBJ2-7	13	CASSLRDSYEQYF	TGTGCCAGCAGCCTACGGGACAGCTACGAGCAGTACTTC
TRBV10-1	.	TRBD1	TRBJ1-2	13	CASSGDRGHGYTF	TGCGCCAGCAGTGGTGACAGGGGGCATGGCTACACCTTC
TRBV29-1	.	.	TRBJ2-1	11	CSVRDIESSFF	TGCAGCGTTCGGGACATCGAGTCATCGTTCTTC
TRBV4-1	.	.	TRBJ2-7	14	CASSEQVIAYEQYF	TGCGCCAGCAGCGAACAGGTGATTGCCTACGAGCAGTACTTC
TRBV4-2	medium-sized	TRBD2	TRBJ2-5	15	CASSQERGGQETQYF	TGTGCCAGCAGCCAAGAAAGGGGAGGGCAAGAGACCCAGTACTTC
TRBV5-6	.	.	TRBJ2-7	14	CASSFAAAAYEQYF	TGTGCCAGCAGCTTTGCTGCGGCAGCTTACGAGCAGTACTTC
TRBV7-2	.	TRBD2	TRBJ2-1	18	CASSLVTSGRGGNNEQFF	TGTGCCAGCAGCTTAGTCACTAGCGGGAGGGGTGGGAACAATGAGCAGTTCTTC
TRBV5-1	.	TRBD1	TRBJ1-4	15	CASSALQGARDKLFF	TGCGCCAGCAGCGCTCTACAGGGGGCACGAGACAAACTGTTTTTT
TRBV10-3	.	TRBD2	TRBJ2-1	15	CAISEGTSGYNEQFF	TGTGCCATCAGTGAGGGGACTAGCGGGTACAATGAGCAGTTCTTC
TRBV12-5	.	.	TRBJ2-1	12	CASAIGVNEQFF	TGTGCTAGTGCTATAGGGGTCAATGAGCAGTTCTTC
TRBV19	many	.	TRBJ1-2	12	CASTAGSHGYTF	TGTGCCAGTACCGCTGGTAGCCATGGCTACACCTTC
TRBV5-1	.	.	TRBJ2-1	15	CASSPTGEAGQRRFF	TGCGCCAGCAGCCCCACAGGGGAGGCCGGACAAAGAAGGTTCTTC
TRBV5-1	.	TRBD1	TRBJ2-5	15	CASSDSGTGGETQYF	TGCGCCAGCAGCGACTCCGGGACAGGGGGGGAGACCCAGTACTTC
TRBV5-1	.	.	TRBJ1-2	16	CASSLSPGDHYYGYTF	TGCGCCAGCAGCTTGTCCCCAGGGGACCACTATTATGGCTACACCTTC
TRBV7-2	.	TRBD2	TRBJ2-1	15	CASSLRGLASNEQFF	TGTGCCAGCAGCTTACGGGGACTAGCATCAAATGAGCAGTTCTTC
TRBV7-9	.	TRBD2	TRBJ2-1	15	CASSASGSSYNEQFF	TGTGCCAGCAGCGCCAGCGGGAGCTCCTACAATGAGCAGTTCTTC
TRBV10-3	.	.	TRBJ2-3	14	CAISDLFLSDTQYF	TGTGCCATCAGTGACCTATTTCTTTCCGATACGCAGTATTTT
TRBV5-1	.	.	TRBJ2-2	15	CASSLGPGSSGELFF	TGCGCCAGCAGCTTGGGCCCGGGATCCTCCGGGGAGCTGTTTTTT
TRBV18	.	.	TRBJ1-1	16	CASSPSLKPGGTEAFF	TGTGCCAGCTCACCGTCACTAAAGCCCGGAGGCACTGAAGCTTTCTTT
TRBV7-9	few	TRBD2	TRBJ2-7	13	CASSLAGAGEQYF	TGTGCCAGCAGTTTAGCGGGAGCCGGTGAGCAGTACTTC